This T cell receptor (beta chain) was sequenced in a study of blood T cells in healthy people across ages. This clonotype has just a few counts. CDR1 is DFQATT, CDR2 SNEGSKA, per germline (reference sequence). The CDR3 loop spans 14 amino acids. J gave up 7 bases and V 3 bases, and 7 bases lay outside the gene matches. For the second PCR, which ran for 7 to 11 cycles, a sample-barcoded 5' primer and a J-beta primer mix were used. TCRdb called the 5' RACE reads again in MiXCR, with one record for every CDR3 protein. The sample lists just under 550,000 distinct CDR3 sequences, about 25% occurring once. This same sample was also taken into another study, of T cells of mothers and their children. That paper states: Related mother-child pairs showed slightly, non-significantly higher overlap than unrelated pairs.

The source of this sequence is a boy younger than 18 in good health. Sequences were obtained from blood. V gene TRBV20-1 combines with J gene TRBJ2-1, with 9 bases aligning to TRBD2. CDR3 amino acids: CSASLSGRDNEQFF. The CDR3 DNA reads as TGCAGTGCTAGTCTTAGCGGGAGAGATAATGAGCAGTTCTTC.